Presented here are 27 T cell receptor beta chains from one specimen sequenced in a study of PD-L1 blockade in urothelial cancer (TCRdb year 2017). The library was obtained by the immunoSEQ multiplex PCR assay. TCRdb carries this immuneACCESS record with in-frame sequences only. Its versions omit some clonotypes, under half of them owing to an unresolved V gene in the studies checked, with the rest unexplained. The sample table contains 50,000 to 65,000 clones; only one count was recorded for about 86% of them. Of the sample, roughly 2.9% falls within the top ten clones. The sample consisted of PBMCs, taken around atezolizumab (anti-PD-L1) treatment. Receptor source: a man in his forties or fifties with urothelial cancer.

The CDR3 sequence is CASSSAGGERELVGELFF. Here the CDR3 DNA reads TGTGCCAGCAGCTCCGCTGGCGGGGAGCGGGAGTTGGTCGGGGAGCTGTTTTTT. V and J are TRBV7-6 and TRBJ2-2; 8 bases are a match to TRBD2. Germline values: CDR1 SGHVS, CDR2 FNYEAQ. The CDR3 consists of 18 residues. Losses at the gene ends were 4 bases for V and 7 bases for J; bases not matched to a gene: 17.

This sequence joins TRBV10-3 and TRBJ1-1; no clear D gene. Deletions cut 8 bases from V and 7 bases from J, with 17 bases between. Germline V gene sequence: CDR1 ENHRY, CDR2 SYGVKD. The CDR3 spans 13 residues. CDR3 sequence (DNA): TGTGCCATCTCGGAGTACGAAGGAATTGAAGCTTTCTTT. Its protein is CAISEYEGIEAFF.

This sequence joins TRBV7-9 and TRBJ1-1; 8 bases map to TRBD1. Germline V gene sequence: CDR1 SEHNR, CDR2 FQNEAQ (reference sequence). This CDR3 is built from 15 residues. After removal of 4 bases from V and 7 bases from J, the junction contained 11 bases not matched to a gene. CDR3 coding DNA: TGTGCCAGCAGCTCTCTACAGGGGGTTAAGGGTGAAGCTTTCTTT. It translates to CASSSLQGVKGEAFF.

The count of this clone is one. The chain uses TRBV5-1 and TRBJ2-1, with TRBD2 identical over 13 bases. Trimming cost V 2 bases and J 8 bases; bases outside gene matches: 10. The CDR3 runs 17 residues. Germline V gives CDR1 SGHRS, CDR2 YFSETQ. The DNA for the CDR3 is TGCGCCAGCAGCTTTGGACTAGCGGGAGCTGTAGGGGATGAGCAGTTCTTC. This gives the protein CASSFGLAGAVGDEQFF. The full variable domain, its missing parts supplied by reference TRBV5-1 and TRBJ2-1, is KAGVTQTPRYLIKTRGQQVTLSCSPISGHRSVSWYQQTPGQGLQFLFEYFSETQRNKGNFPGRFSGRQFSNSRSEMNVSTLELGDSALYLCASSFGLAGAVGDEQFFGPGTRLTVL.

V usage is TRBV7-2 and J usage is TRBJ1-2; D is unresolved. The V and J ends lost 5 bases and 1 base respectively, with 8 bases between them. The CDR3 is 13 amino acids. Germline V gene data show CDR1 as SGHTA and CDR2 as FQGNSA. The CDR3 sequence: CASSRDSNYGYTF. For the CDR3, the DNA is TGTGCCAGCAGCCGTGATAGTAACTATGGCTACACCTTC.

The chain employs TRBV5-1 and TRBJ2-2; D is unresolved. Trimming pared 0 bases from V and 6 bases from J, leaving 15 bases between. This CDR3 spans 16 amino acids. From germline, CDR1 is SGHRS and CDR2 YFSETQ. Written as DNA, the CDR3 is TGCGCCAGCAGCTTGGGGGCAGGCAACGGCGCCGGGGAGCTGTTTTTT. Residues: CASSLGAGNGAGELFF.

J is TRBJ1-4 and V is TRBV27; 9 bases fit TRBD1. With V trimmed by 6 bases and J by 10 bases, 6 bases remained unmatched. This CDR3 spans 13 amino acids. CDR1 MNHEY and CDR2 SMNVEV come from the germline V gene (reference sequence). The CDR3 spells CASSRQGDGKLFF. CDR3 bases: TGTGCCAGCAGCCGACAGGGGGATGGAAAACTGTTTTTT.

The chain joins TRBV5-4 to TRBJ2-1; D not resolved. The CDR3 is made up of 13 amino acids. CDR1 SGHNT and CDR2 YYREEE come from the germline V gene (reference sequence). V gave up 1 base and J gave up 4 bases, with 6 bases separating them. The CDR3 protein is CASSLYGYNEQFF. In nucleotides, the CDR3 is TGTGCCAGCAGCTTGTACGGGTACAATGAGCAGTTCTTC.

The chain employs TRBV5-4 and TRBJ1-3; 7 bases map to TRBD1. The CDR3 is made up of 14 amino acids. J lost 2 bases, V lost 4 bases, and 3 bases had no gene match. Germline-derived CDR1 and CDR2 are SGHNT and YYREEE (reference sequence). The CDR3 protein is CASSEGATGNTIYF. CDR3 DNA: TGTGCCAGCAGCGAGGGGGCTACTGGAAACACCATATATTTT.

The genes are TRBV5-4 and TRBJ2-1, with D perhaps matching TRBD1 (5 bases). Trimming shortened V by 7 bases and J by 0 bases, and 11 bases separated the two germline ends. Germline assignment: CDR1 SGHNT and CDR2 YYREEE (reference sequence). This CDR3 is built from 14 residues. The CDR3: CASGTGSSYNEQFF. The CDR3 region has the DNA TGTGCCAGCGGAACAGGCAGCTCCTACAATGAGCAGTTCTTC. The variable domain in full, with the rest retrieved from reference TRBV5-4 and TRBJ2-1, is ETGVTQSPTHLIKTRGQQVTLRCSSQSGHNTVSWYQQALGQGPQFIFQYYREEENGRGNFPPRFSGLQFPNYSSELNVNALELDDSALYLCASGTGSSYNEQFFGPGTRLTVL.

This chain uses TRBV11-3 with TRBJ2-2; D gene unclear. The germline gives CDR1 SGHNT, CDR2 YENEEA. CDR3 length: 13 residues. Trimming removed 1 base at V and 7 bases at J, with 7 bases between. CDR3 in amino acids: CASSLGAYGELFF. CDR3 coding DNA: TGTGCCAGCAGCTTAGGGGCGTACGGGGAGCTGTTTTTT.

J is TRBJ2-1 and V is TRBV7-3, with 7 bases aligning to TRBD2. CDR3 length: 15 residues. Germline CDR1 is SGHTA and CDR2 is FQGTGA. V was pared by 2 bases and J by 1 base, with 2 bases of the junction left unmatched. CDR3 in DNA: TGTGCCAGCAGCTTAGCACTAGCGTCCTACAATGAGCAGTTCTTC. Translation gives CASSLALASYNEQFF.

The chain uses TRBV30 and TRBJ2-5, with 8 bases aligning to TRBD2. The V gene end was trimmed by 0 bases and the J gene end by 4 bases; junction bases not matched to a gene: 13. This CDR3 spans 17 amino acids. CDR1 is GTSNPN, CDR2 SVGIG, per germline (reference sequence). The CDR3 coding sequence is TGTGCCTGGAGTGTACAGGTTACGAGAGGACTAGCAGAGACCCAGTACTTC. As protein: CAWSVQVTRGLAETQYF.

V usage is TRBV6-5 and J usage is TRBJ1-3; D not certain. Between the trimmed V and J ends, which lost 2 bases and 3 bases, there was a span of 8 bases. This CDR3 contains 14 residues. Germline CDR1 is MNHEY and CDR2 is SVGAGI. The CDR3 is CASSYAPGGNTIYF. The CDR3 nucleotides read TGTGCCAGCAGTTACGCCCCAGGTGGAAACACCATATATTTT.

The chain employs TRBV19 and TRBJ1-1; TRBD1 agrees at 7 bases. The germline V gene has CDR1 LNHDA and CDR2 SQIVND (reference sequence). The CDR3 has 14 amino acids. Germline trimming cut 5 bases from V and 1 base from J; bases unmatched to any gene: 4. The CDR3 DNA follows: TGTGCCAGTAGTTATCACAGGGGGAACACTGAAGCTTTCTTT. As protein: CASSYHRGNTEAFF.

This clone has a single count. This chain connects TRBV9 to TRBJ1-5, with 7 nucleotides matching TRBD1. In germline, CDR1 is SGDLS, CDR2 YYNGEE. With V trimmed by 4 bases and J by 7 bases, 8 bases remained unmatched. This CDR3 spans 14 amino acids. CDR3 sequence: CASSTGQPSQPQHF. The CDR3 DNA follows: TGTGCCAGCAGCACGGGACAGCCGTCGCAGCCCCAGCATTTT.

The chain recombines TRBV6-5 with TRBJ2-5, with D possibly matching TRBD1 (5 bases). V was trimmed by 7 bases and J by 4 bases, leaving 13 bases between them. The CDR3 is 13 residues long. From germline, CDR1 is MNHEY and CDR2 SVGAGI. Here the CDR3 reads CASKGPGVETQYF. CDR3 DNA sequence: TGTGCCAGCAAGGGGCCGGGTGTAGAGACCCAGTACTTC.

This clone was seen only once. The chain uses TRBV19 and TRBJ2-2; tentative D call: TRBD2 (6 bases). Germline V gene lookup returns CDR1 LNHDA and CDR2 SQIVND (reference sequence). Trimming cost V 6 bases and J 2 bases, with 13 bases left between them. The CDR3 is 15 residues long. CDR3 nucleotides: TGTGCCAGTAGCCCGGGACTTACCAACACCGGGGAGCTGTTTTTT. This codes for CASSPGLTNTGELFF. Full variable domain (outside the CDR3, taken from reference TRBV19 and TRBJ2-2): DGGITQSPKYLFRKEGQNVTLSCEQNLNHDAMYWYRQDPGQGLRLIYYSQIVNDFQKGDIAEGYSVSREKKESFPLTVTSAQKNPTAFYLCASSPGLTNTGELFFGEGSRLTVL.

The chain uses TRBV9 and TRBJ1-6; D call uncertain. This CDR3 is built from 15 residues. The germline CDR1 and CDR2 sequences are SGDLS and YYNGEE. Trimming removed 2 bases from V and 0 bases from J, with 6 bases in between. CDR3 nucleotides: TGTGCCAGCAGCGTGGGGAGCTCCTATAATTCACCCCTCCACTTT. Residues: CASSVGSSYNSPLHF.

This clone was detected once. This chain uses TRBV15 with TRBJ1-5, with D possibly TRBD1 on 5 matching bases. V dropped 0 bases and J dropped 6 bases, with 15 bases sitting between them. The CDR3 totals 16 residues. From germline, CDR1 is LNHNV and CDR2 YYDKDF (reference sequence). The CDR3 sequence is CATSRDFTQGVQPQHF. CDR3 coding DNA: TGTGCCACCAGCAGAGATTTTACGCAGGGTGTTCAGCCCCAGCATTTT.

This chain joins TRBV7-8 and TRBJ2-7; D remains unclear. Trimming took off 5 bases at V and 6 bases at J, with 11 bases between the two ends. There are 12 residues in the CDR3. Germline lookup yields CDR1 SGHVS and CDR2 FQNEAQ. CDR3 loop: CASSLDLGEQYF. The CDR3 nucleotides are TGTGCCAGCAGCCTCGACCTAGGCGAGCAGTACTTC.

The rearrangement uses TRBV6-6 and TRBJ1-5, with a tentative D call TRBD1 (6 bases). V was pared by 1 base and J by 4 bases, with 11 bases between. CDR1 is MNHNY, CDR2 SVGAGI, per germline (reference sequence). This CDR3 contains 15 residues. Written as DNA, the CDR3 is TGTGCCAGCAGTTACTACAGGGCAGGGAATCAGCCCCAGCATTTT. It translates to CASSYYRAGNQPQHF.

The chain is built from TRBV11-2 and TRBJ2-1; 15 bases line up with TRBD2. CDR1 and CDR2 from the germline V gene are SGHAT and FQNNGV. There are 15 residues in the CDR3. The V segment lost 4 bases and the J segment 9 bases; nucleotides outside the gene matches: 4. This CDR3 is CASSYGTSGRSEQFF. CDR3 bases: TGTGCCAGCAGCTACGGGACTAGCGGGAGGAGTGAGCAGTTCTTC.

In nucleotides, the CDR3 is TGTGCCACCAGCAGAGGCCCCGGGACAGACTCCTACGAGCAGTACTTC. Its translation: CATSRGPGTDSYEQYF. This chain links TRBV15 with TRBJ2-7; 7 bases align to TRBD1. The ends lost 1 base at V and 0 bases at J; junction bases unmatched: 6. This CDR3 is 16 amino acids long. CDR1 and CDR2 (germline): LNHNV, YYDKDF (reference sequence).

V and J are TRBV5-1 and TRBJ2-5; the D gene is possibly TRBD2 (5 bases). With 3 bases removed from V and 1 base from J, the gap between germline ends came to 10 bases. Germline V lookup: CDR1 SGHRS, CDR2 YFSETQ. The CDR3 runs 14 residues. The CDR3 bases are TGCGCCAGCAGCTCGACAACTAGCCAAGAGACCCAGTACTTC. This translates into CASSSTTSQETQYF. The whole variable domain, filled in from reference TRBV5-1 and TRBJ2-5, reads KAGVTQTPRYLIKTRGQQVTLSCSPISGHRSVSWYQQTPGQGLQFLFEYFSETQRNKGNFPGRFSGRQFSNSRSEMNVSTLELGDSALYLCASSSTTSQETQYFGPGTRLLVL.

The V gene is TRBV5-1, the J gene TRBJ1-3; no clear D. Trimming left V 4 bases short and J 0 bases short, with 11 bases between. The CDR3 is 15 residues long. Germline V gene sequence: CDR1 SGHRS, CDR2 YFSETQ. CDR3 DNA sequence: TGCGCCAGCAGCCCTGACAACGTCTCTGGAAACACCATATATTTT. It specifies CASSPDNVSGNTIYF.

This clone was recorded many times. Compared with germline, one end of the junction differs, possibly owing to a read error. The chain joins TRBV7-6 to TRBJ2-7; possibly TRBD2 for D (5 bases). Germline V gene data show CDR1 as SGHVS and CDR2 as FNYEAQ. This CDR3 region has 14 residues. CDR3 in DNA: TGTGCCAGCAGTTTAGCGTACAGCTCCTACGAGCAGTACTTC. As protein: CASSLAYSSYEQYF.